This paragraph covers one T cell receptor beta chain sequence. Its antigen remains unknown. This entry is derived from a study of shared clonotypes between healthy human individuals. General study findings and limits: Sequencing depth was predicted to influence how clonotypes are shared among donors. Naive subsets generally had larger estimated richness than memory subsets.

The split of CD4+ cells yielded CD45RA+ naive and CD45RA-negative memory subsets. Method: immunoSEQ multiplex PCR; TCRdb's copy keeps in-frame clones and lacks some. The top ten hold 0.39% of the sample, which has about 2.3 million clones, over 90% seen once. The germline gives CDR1 SGDLS, CDR2 YYNGEE. This CDR3 is 16 amino acids long. The V and J ends lost 3 bases and 7 bases respectively, with 19 bases between them. The gene calls are TRBV9 and TRBJ2-2, with unresolved D. Material: naive CD4+ T cells from PBMCs. The subset was: CD45RA+ positively selected. The TCR originated in a man aged 18 to 29 in good health. Some clones in this sample may be carry-over from other donors' samples. The CDR3 region is CASSGESVTLRGELFF. CDR3 coding DNA: TGTGCCAGCAGCGGAGAGTCGGTTACTCTCCGCGGGGAGCTGTTTTTT.